This is a list of T cell receptor beta chains from one sample in a study of T-cell reconstitution after alpha-beta-depleted transplantation in children. A single record per CDR3 protein comes from TCRdb applying MiXCR to the PCR reads. The sample lists some 200,000 distinct CDR3 sequences; roughly 8.3% were seen once. The sample here was PBMCs, mostly from graft donor cells, taken 360 days after TCRalphabeta/CD19-depleted stem cell transplant. All receptors derive from a male patient between 2 and 10 years old who had a stem cell transplant for acute myeloid leukemia, so the T cells may come from the graft donor. Both conserved end residues are part of each CDR3. Each record gives: D gene, V gene, CDR3 length, J gene, clone size, CDR3 DNA, CDR3 protein. The D gene is left open where the match is weak. Clone size is not always given. Where it is, it says once, few, many or a class for expanded clones.

D gene: -
V gene: TRBV20-1
CDR3 length: 12
J gene: TRBJ1-6
clone size: -
CDR3 DNA: TGCAGTGCTAGAGGTGGTAGCCAACCCCTCCACTTT
CDR3 protein: CSARGGSQPLHF

D gene: -
V gene: TRBV5-1
CDR3 length: 15
J gene: TRBJ2-2
clone size: few
CDR3 DNA: TGCGCCAGCAGCTCCGGGAGTGGGAACACCGGGGAGCTGTTTTTT
CDR3 protein: CASSSGSGNTGELFF

D gene: -
V gene: TRBV12-3/TRBV12-4
CDR3 length: 15
J gene: TRBJ2-1
clone size: few
CDR3 DNA: TGTGCCAGCAGTTTTAGCGTCCAGGAGGGTAGGGAGCAGTTCTTC
CDR3 protein: CASSFSVQEGREQFF

D gene: TRBD1
V gene: TRBV29-1
CDR3 length: 11
J gene: TRBJ1-5
clone size: many
CDR3 DNA: TGCAGCGTTGGACAGGGTCAGCCCCAGCATTTT
CDR3 protein: CSVGQGQPQHF

D gene: TRBD2
V gene: TRBV13
CDR3 length: 17
J gene: TRBJ2-1
clone size: -
CDR3 DNA: TGTGCCAGCAGCTTAGGGACTAGCGGGAGGGCCTGGGGTGAGCAGTTCTTC
CDR3 protein: CASSLGTSGRAWGEQFF

D gene: TRBD2
V gene: TRBV12-3/TRBV12-4
CDR3 length: 16
J gene: TRBJ2-7
clone size: many
CDR3 DNA: TGTGCCAGCAGTTTAGATGGACTAGCGGGAGTTGCAGAGCAGTACTTC
CDR3 protein: CASSLDGLAGVAEQYF

D gene: TRBD2
V gene: TRBV20-1
CDR3 length: 15
J gene: TRBJ2-5
clone size: many
CDR3 DNA: TGCAGTGCTAGCGGGACTAGCGGGAGAGAAGAGACCCAGTACTTC
CDR3 protein: CSASGTSGREETQYF

D gene: TRBD1
V gene: TRBV12-3/TRBV12-4
CDR3 length: 14
J gene: TRBJ2-2
clone size: few
CDR3 DNA: TGTGCCAGCAGTTCCGGGACAGAGGTCGGGGAGCTGTTTTTT
CDR3 protein: CASSSGTEVGELFF

D gene: -
V gene: TRBV7-9
CDR3 length: 13
J gene: TRBJ2-2
clone size: -
CDR3 DNA: TGTGCCAGCAGCGTTGGATACACCGGGGAGCTGTTTTTT
CDR3 protein: CASSVGYTGELFF

D gene: -
V gene: TRBV5-1
CDR3 length: 17
J gene: TRBJ2-1
clone size: many
CDR3 DNA: TGCGCCAGCAGCTCGACCCGAGGAGGACAGTCCTACAATGAGCAGTTCTTC
CDR3 protein: CASSSTRGGQSYNEQFF

D gene: -
V gene: TRBV7-6
CDR3 length: 16
J gene: TRBJ2-1
clone size: few
CDR3 DNA: TGTGCCAGCAGCTTAAGAGGGCCTGAAGGGGACAATGAGCAGTTCTTC
CDR3 protein: CASSLRGPEGDNEQFF

D gene: TRBD1
V gene: TRBV5-1
CDR3 length: 16
J gene: TRBJ1-1
clone size: few
CDR3 DNA: TGCGCCAGCAGCAGCCAACAGGGGGCCCTAAACACTGAAGCTTTCTTT
CDR3 protein: CASSSQQGALNTEAFF

D gene: TRBD1
V gene: TRBV12-3/TRBV12-4
CDR3 length: 16
J gene: TRBJ1-1
clone size: -
CDR3 DNA: TGTGCCAGCAGGATGAACCAGGGGGGGGTGTACACTGAAGCTTTCTTT
CDR3 protein: CASRMNQGGVYTEAFF

D gene: -
V gene: TRBV5-6
CDR3 length: 14
J gene: TRBJ2-2
clone size: few
CDR3 DNA: TGTGCCAGCAGCTTATTACAGGCTGCCGGGGAGCTGTTTTTT
CDR3 protein: CASSLLQAAGELFF

D gene: -
V gene: TRBV7-9
CDR3 length: 16
J gene: TRBJ2-4
clone size: few
CDR3 DNA: TGTGCCAGCAGCCCCTACGGGGGTTTTGACAAAAACATTCAGTACTTC
CDR3 protein: CASSPYGGFDKNIQYF

D gene: TRBD2
V gene: TRBV13
CDR3 length: 18
J gene: TRBJ2-5
clone size: -
CDR3 DNA: TGTGCCAGCAGCTTAACAACTAGCGGGAGCGGAGGTCAAGAGACCCAGTACTTC
CDR3 protein: CASSLTTSGSGGQETQYF

D gene: TRBD1
V gene: TRBV2
CDR3 length: 13
J gene: TRBJ1-5
clone size: medium-sized
CDR3 DNA: TGTGCCAGCACCCGGGACAGTGGACAGCCCCAGCATTTT
CDR3 protein: CASTRDSGQPQHF

D gene: TRBD2
V gene: TRBV5-1
CDR3 length: 15
J gene: TRBJ2-1
clone size: few
CDR3 DNA: TGCGCCAGCAGCCCCGGGACTAGCGGGAGTAATGAGCAGTTCTTC
CDR3 protein: CASSPGTSGSNEQFF

D gene: -
V gene: TRBV10-3
CDR3 length: 14
J gene: TRBJ2-1
clone size: many
CDR3 DNA: TGTGCCATCAGGGAGAGGCACTCCTACAATGAGCAGTTCTTC
CDR3 protein: CAIRERHSYNEQFF

D gene: TRBD2
V gene: TRBV20-1
CDR3 length: 17
J gene: TRBJ2-1
clone size: -
CDR3 DNA: TGCTGTGCTAGAGATCCGGCCGGGCGGGAGGGCCGGGATGAGCAGTTCTTC
CDR3 protein: CCARDPAGREGRDEQFF

D gene: -
V gene: TRBV21-1
CDR3 length: 22
J gene: TRBJ2-3
clone size: -
CDR3 DNA: TGTGCCAGCAGCAATACTAGGGGGACTAACGGTGAGAGAACCGTTAGCACAGATACGCAGTATTTT
CDR3 protein: CASSNTRGTNGERTVSTDTQYF

D gene: -
V gene: TRBV11-2
CDR3 length: 14
J gene: TRBJ1-5
clone size: -
CDR3 DNA: TGTGCCAGCAGCTTAGATTTGGGAGATCAGCCCCAGCATTTT
CDR3 protein: CASSLDLGDQPQHF

D gene: -
V gene: TRBV12-3/TRBV12-4
CDR3 length: 15
J gene: TRBJ1-2
clone size: -
CDR3 DNA: TGTGCCAGCAGTAACCCCGCGAGGGTGATTCCTGGCTACACCTTC
CDR3 protein: CASSNPARVIPGYTF

D gene: -
V gene: TRBV4-1
CDR3 length: 18
J gene: TRBJ2-1
clone size: many
CDR3 DNA: TGCGCCAGCAGCCAAAGTCTTCACGGTGGAAGCTCCTACAATGAGCAGTTCTTC
CDR3 protein: CASSQSLHGGSSYNEQFF

D gene: -
V gene: TRBV4-3
CDR3 length: 16
J gene: TRBJ2-1
clone size: -
CDR3 DNA: TGCGCCAGCAGCCAAGATCCGGGAGCGTCCTACAATGAGCAGTTCTTC
CDR3 protein: CASSQDPGASYNEQFF

D gene: TRBD2
V gene: TRBV6-2/TRBV6-3
CDR3 length: 13
J gene: TRBJ2-7
clone size: many
CDR3 DNA: TGTGCCGGGGGGACTAGCGGATCCTACGAGCAGTACTTC
CDR3 protein: CAGGTSGSYEQYF

D gene: -
V gene: TRBV5-4
CDR3 length: 16
J gene: TRBJ2-3
clone size: many
CDR3 DNA: TGTGCCAGCAGCTTTGGCAGGGGATCTAGCACAGATACGCAGTATTTT
CDR3 protein: CASSFGRGSSTDTQYF

D gene: -
V gene: TRBV3-1
CDR3 length: 12
J gene: TRBJ2-1
clone size: few
CDR3 DNA: TGTGCCAGCAGCCCCCGGGGCGTTGAGCAGTTCTTC
CDR3 protein: CASSPRGVEQFF

D gene: TRBD2
V gene: TRBV29-1
CDR3 length: 14
J gene: TRBJ2-1
clone size: -
CDR3 DNA: TGCAGCGTTGTCACTAGCGGGAGTAGTTTTGGGCAGTTCTTC
CDR3 protein: CSVVTSGSSFGQFF

D gene: TRBD2
V gene: TRBV12-3/TRBV12-4
CDR3 length: 14
J gene: TRBJ2-1
clone size: many
CDR3 DNA: TGTGCCAGCAGTTTTTATAGGCGGGAGGGTGAGCAGTTCTTC
CDR3 protein: CASSFYRREGEQFF

D gene: TRBD2
V gene: TRBV18
CDR3 length: 14
J gene: TRBJ2-1
clone size: -
CDR3 DNA: TGTGCCACCACAGAGCGGGAGAGGCTGAATGAGCAGTTCTTC
CDR3 protein: CATTERERLNEQFF

D gene: -
V gene: TRBV5-1
CDR3 length: 14
J gene: TRBJ2-1
clone size: -
CDR3 DNA: TGCGCCAGCAGCTGGAGGGGGTCCTACAATGAGCAGTTCTTC
CDR3 protein: CASSWRGSYNEQFF

D gene: -
V gene: TRBV10-3
CDR3 length: 15
J gene: TRBJ1-4
clone size: many
CDR3 DNA: TGTGCCATCAGGGAGGTGCCAGGGGATAATGAAAAACTGTTTTTT
CDR3 protein: CAIREVPGDNEKLFF

D gene: TRBD2
V gene: TRBV20-1
CDR3 length: 17
J gene: TRBJ2-6
clone size: many
CDR3 DNA: TGCAGTGCTAAAATAGCGGGAGGTAACTCTGGGGCCAACGTCCTGACTTTC
CDR3 protein: CSAKIAGGNSGANVLTF

D gene: -
V gene: TRBV30
CDR3 length: 14
J gene: TRBJ1-1
clone size: -
CDR3 DNA: TGTGCCTGGAGTTGGACACGGACGGACACTGAAGCTTTCTTT
CDR3 protein: CAWSWTRTDTEAFF

D gene: -
V gene: TRBV12-3/TRBV12-4
CDR3 length: 15
J gene: TRBJ1-5
clone size: few
CDR3 DNA: TGTGCCAGCACCAAGGGGACGGTTGTCAATCAGCCCCAGCATTTT
CDR3 protein: CASTKGTVVNQPQHF

D gene: TRBD2
V gene: TRBV7-6
CDR3 length: 19
J gene: TRBJ2-2
clone size: -
CDR3 DNA: TGTGCCAGCAGCTTAGAGGCAGGGGGACTAGCGGGAAACACCGGGGAGCTGTTTTTT
CDR3 protein: CASSLEAGGLAGNTGELFF

D gene: TRBD1
V gene: TRBV5-1
CDR3 length: 14
J gene: TRBJ2-1
clone size: many
CDR3 DNA: TGCGCCAGCAGCCGACAGGGAACCTACAATGAGCAGTTCTTC
CDR3 protein: CASSRQGTYNEQFF

D gene: TRBD2
V gene: TRBV5-1
CDR3 length: 15
J gene: TRBJ2-7
clone size: many
CDR3 DNA: TGCGCCAGCAGCTTGAGTCCTAGCGGGGTACTGGAGCAGTACTTC
CDR3 protein: CASSLSPSGVLEQYF

D gene: -
V gene: TRBV7-9
CDR3 length: 15
J gene: TRBJ2-1
clone size: -
CDR3 DNA: TGTGCCAGCAGCAGGGACTCCAAAACTTACAATGAGCAGTTCTTC
CDR3 protein: CASSRDSKTYNEQFF

D gene: -
V gene: TRBV29-1
CDR3 length: 13
J gene: TRBJ2-7
clone size: -
CDR3 DNA: TGCAGCGTTCGACAGTTTCGGGACTACGAGCAGTACTTC
CDR3 protein: CSVRQFRDYEQYF

D gene: TRBD1
V gene: TRBV6-1
CDR3 length: 14
J gene: TRBJ2-1
clone size: many
CDR3 DNA: TGTGCCAGCAGTCGACAGGGCTCCTACAATGAGCAGTTCTTC
CDR3 protein: CASSRQGSYNEQFF

D gene: -
V gene: TRBV24-1
CDR3 length: 15
J gene: TRBJ2-1
clone size: -
CDR3 DNA: TGTGCCACCAGTGATCTCGCCTACAGGCACAATGAGCAGTTCTTC
CDR3 protein: CATSDLAYRHNEQFF

D gene: -
V gene: TRBV20-1
CDR3 length: 14
J gene: TRBJ1-1
clone size: -
CDR3 DNA: TGCAGTGCTACTCCCGGGGGGGGTAGCACTGAAGCTTTCTTT
CDR3 protein: CSATPGGGSTEAFF